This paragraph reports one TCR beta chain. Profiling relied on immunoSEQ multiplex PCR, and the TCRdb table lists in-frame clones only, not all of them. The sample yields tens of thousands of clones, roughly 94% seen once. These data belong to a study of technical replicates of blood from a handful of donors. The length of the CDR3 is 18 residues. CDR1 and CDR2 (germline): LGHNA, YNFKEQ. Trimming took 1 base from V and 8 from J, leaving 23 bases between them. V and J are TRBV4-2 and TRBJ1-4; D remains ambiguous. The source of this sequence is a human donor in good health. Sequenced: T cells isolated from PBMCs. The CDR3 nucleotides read TGTGCCAGCAGCCAAGGGTTCTTCACTCTTGACACCGAGGAAAAACTGTTTTTT. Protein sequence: CASSQGFFTLDTEEKLFF.